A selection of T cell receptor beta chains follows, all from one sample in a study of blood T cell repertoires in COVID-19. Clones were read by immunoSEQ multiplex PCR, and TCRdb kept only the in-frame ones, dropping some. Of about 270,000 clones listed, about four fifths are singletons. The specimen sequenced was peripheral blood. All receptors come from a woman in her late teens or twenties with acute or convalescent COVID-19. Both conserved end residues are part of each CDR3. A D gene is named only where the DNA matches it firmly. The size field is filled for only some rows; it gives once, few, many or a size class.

TGTGCCAGCAGCCCTAAGCGGGATAGCACAGATACGCAGTATTTT	CASSPKRDSTDTQYF	TRBD2	TRBV7-6	TRBJ2-3	NA
TGTGCCAGCAGCCCGGGACAGCTACAAGAGACCCAGTACTTC	CASSPGQLQETQYF	TRBD1	TRBV5-5	TRBJ2-5	NA
TGTGCCAGCAGCCAACGGCCCCGGGCTAATGAAAAACTGTTTTTT	CASSQRPRANEKLFF	NA	TRBV3-1/TRBV3-2	TRBJ1-4	NA
TGCGCCAGCAGCCAAGAAGGTCCGGGGACAGACTACGAGCAGTACTTC	CASSQEGPGTDYEQYF	TRBD1	TRBV4-3	TRBJ2-7	NA
TGTGCCAGCAGCTCCTCCCAGGACAGGGTTCTTGGCTACACCTTC	CASSSSQDRVLGYTF	TRBD1	TRBV7-6	TRBJ1-2	NA
TGTGCCAGCAGTTACTCGGGGCGTAACTATGGCTACACCTTC	CASSYSGRNYGYTF	NA	TRBV6-5	TRBJ1-2	NA
TGTGCCAGCAGCCGGGGGGGAACGAACACTGAAGCTTTCTTT	CASSRGGTNTEAFF	NA	TRBV11-2	TRBJ1-1	NA
TGTGCCAGCAGCCTACGGACTAGCGGGAGAAACGAGCAGTACTTC	CASSLRTSGRNEQYF	TRBD2	TRBV5-6	TRBJ2-7	NA
TGTGCCACCAGCAGAGTTCAACAGAGCTCCTACGAGCAGTACTTC	CATSRVQQSSYEQYF	NA	TRBV15	TRBJ2-7	NA
TGTGCCAGCAGTTTAGCACAGACCAACTATGGCTACACCTTC	CASSLAQTNYGYTF	NA	TRBV28	TRBJ1-2	NA
TGTGCCAGCAGTGTCACGGGAGGGCGGGTAAATGAGCAGTTCTTC	CASSVTGGRVNEQFF	TRBD2	TRBV6-4	TRBJ2-1	NA
TGTGCCAGCAGGGTAGGGTCGCGGGACGAGCAGTACTTC	CASRVGSRDEQYF	NA	TRBV6-5	TRBJ2-7	NA
TGTGCCAGCAGCTTGGAGTTTCAGGGTGGCACAGATACGCAGTATTTT	CASSLEFQGGTDTQYF	NA	TRBV5-8	TRBJ2-3	NA
TGTGCCAGCAGCAGCAGAGCGGCGGGTAATTCACCCCTCCACTTT	CASSSRAAGNSPLHF	NA	TRBV27	TRBJ1-6	NA
TGTGCCAGCAGCCCCCGGGACTTGGGATTCTACGAGCAGTACTTC	CASSPRDLGFYEQYF	NA	TRBV7-8	TRBJ2-7	NA
TGCGCCAGCAGCTTGGACAGTAACACCGGGGAGCTGTTTTTT	CASSLDSNTGELFF	NA	TRBV5-1	TRBJ2-2	many
TGTGCCTGGAGTGTAGAGAGGACTAGCGGGGCCCTAGCCAAAAACATTCAGTACTTC	CAWSVERTSGALAKNIQYF	TRBD2	TRBV30	TRBJ2-4	NA
TGTGCCAGTAGTATCAGACTAGCAATCTACAATGAGCAGTTCTTC	CASSIRLAIYNEQFF	TRBD2	TRBV19	TRBJ2-1	NA
TGTGCCAGCAGCTTGAGTCCTCAGGGGGCAGATACGCAGTATTTT	CASSLSPQGADTQYF	TRBD1	TRBV5-5	TRBJ2-3	NA
TGCGCCAGCAGCTTGGAGCGGTCAAGTTACAATGAGCAGTTCTTC	CASSLERSSYNEQFF	NA	TRBV5-1	TRBJ2-1	NA
TGTGCCAGCAGCGTAGGCAGTACCAATGAAAAACTGTTTTTT	CASSVGSTNEKLFF	NA	TRBV9	TRBJ1-4	few
TGTGCCAGCTCACCACCGGGGGCGGGCAGCAATCAGCCCCAGCATTTT	CASSPPGAGSNQPQHF	NA	TRBV18	TRBJ1-5	many
TGTGCCAGTAGTATCAAGGGAAACAGGGGGCTAGATAATTCACCCCTCCACTTT	CASSIKGNRGLDNSPLHF	TRBD1	TRBV19	TRBJ1-6	NA
TGTGCCAGCAGCCAGACGACTGGATATGGCTACACCTTC	CASSQTTGYGYTF	NA	TRBV3-1/TRBV3-2	TRBJ1-2	NA
TGTGCCAGCTCACGCCGACAGGTCAATCAGCCCCAGCATTTT	CASSRRQVNQPQHF	NA	TRBV18	TRBJ1-5	NA
TGCAGCGTAGACGGGACAGGGGATTTAGAGACCCAGTACTTC	CSVDGTGDLETQYF	TRBD1	TRBV29-1	TRBJ2-5	NA
TGTGCCAGCGTACTAGCGGACCCCACAGATACGCAGTATTTT	CASVLADPTDTQYF	TRBD2	TRBV2	TRBJ2-3	NA
TGTGCCAGCAGTTTATTCGGTCAGGTTAGCTCCTACAATGAGCAGTTCTTC	CASSLFGQVSSYNEQFF	NA	TRBV27	TRBJ2-1	NA
TGTGCCAGCAGCTTAGATTGGGCAGGGCTCACTGAAGCTTTCTTT	CASSLDWAGLTEAFF	NA	TRBV7-2	TRBJ1-1	NA
TGCAGCGTCAAGTACGGGGGGGTTGAAAAACTGTTTTTT	CSVKYGGVEKLFF	NA	TRBV29-1	TRBJ1-4	NA
TGTGCCAGCAGTTTATCCAGGGCCTACGAGCAGTACTTC	CASSLSRAYEQYF	NA	TRBV27	TRBJ2-7	NA
TGTGCCAGCAGTTACAGGGACAGGGGGCTTAACGGGGAGCTGTTTTTT	CASSYRDRGLNGELFF	TRBD1	TRBV6-5	TRBJ2-2	NA
TGTGCCAGCAGTTTTAGCGGGAGTAGCGAGCAGTACTTC	CASSFSGSSEQYF	TRBD2	TRBV27	TRBJ2-7	NA
TGTGCCAGCAGCCAGAGAGCGGGAGGCGGGGGTACGCAGTATTTT	CASSQRAGGGGTQYF	TRBD2	TRBV4-2	TRBJ2-3	NA
TGTGCCAGCAGTACGATAGCGGGAGCCTACAATGAGCAGTTCTTC	CASSTIAGAYNEQFF	TRBD2	TRBV28	TRBJ2-1	NA
TGTGCCAGCAGCCCCGGGACTAGCGGGATAGAGGCAGATACGCAGTATTTT	CASSPGTSGIEADTQYF	TRBD2	TRBV5-4	TRBJ2-3	NA
TGCGCCAGCAGCCCTAGTAGGGTAGCGGGGTATGGTGAGCAGTTCTTC	CASSPSRVAGYGEQFF	TRBD2	TRBV4-3	TRBJ2-1	NA
TGTGCCAGCAGCTTAGACGAAGAGAAGCGGGAAAGCTACAATGAGCAGTTCTTC	CASSLDEEKRESYNEQFF	TRBD2	TRBV7-8	TRBJ2-1	NA
TGTGCCAGCAGCCCCCAGGGGACAGGTCTCTCCTACGAGCAGTACTTC	CASSPQGTGLSYEQYF	TRBD1	TRBV7-8	TRBJ2-7	NA
TGTGCCAGCAGCCTCAGCGGGAGTGTCCCCTACAATGAGCAGTTCTTC	CASSLSGSVPYNEQFF	TRBD2	TRBV7-3	TRBJ2-1	NA
TGTGCCAGCAGCCAGGACAGGGGGCTACTCATGAACACTGAAGCTTTCTTT	CASSQDRGLLMNTEAFF	TRBD1	TRBV14	TRBJ1-1	NA
TGTGCCAGCAGCTTGCGGAAAGGACAGGGGGGCAATGAGCAGTTCTTC	CASSLRKGQGGNEQFF	TRBD1	TRBV5-4	TRBJ2-1	NA